This paragraph covers one T cell receptor (beta chain) sequence. The antigen is undetermined. PCR primers comprised 60 Vbeta and 13 Jbeta primers. In the original analysis: Approximately 86 million unique TCR beta chains, roughly 11 million shared, were counted in a later analysis. Generated by immunoSEQ multiplex PCR, the TCRdb table keeps only in-frame clones and is missing some. The V and J calls and the clone size are those of that table, but D and trimming were determined from the DNA. The table has approximately 150,000 clones, approximately 72% seen once. In germline, CDR1 is LGHNT, CDR2 FRNRAP. Trimming took off 0 bases at V and 2 bases at J, with 23 bases between the two ends. This CDR3 has 19 amino acids. The sample originates from a study of cytomegalovirus exposure and HLA in healthy donors. Study-wide findings and caveats: Analysis was carried out at a later point, and it linked a missense DCLRE1C variant to TCR beta V- and J-gene trimming.

The sequenced sample consisted of PBMCs. The gene calls are TRBV12-5 and TRBJ2-7; a weak D match, TRBD1 (7 bases). This receptor was obtained from a human donor in good health. DNA of the CDR3: TGTGCTAGTGGTTTGGTTCCGTGGGACAGCCTTTGGAGGGCCTACGAGCAGTACTTC. Translated: CASGLVPWDSLWRAYEQYF.